A single sample gave rise to the 26 T cell receptor beta chains below, sequenced in a study of PD-L1 blockade in urothelial cancer. This table comes from immunoSEQ multiplex PCR, and its TCRdb copy is limited to in-frame clones, with some not included. The sample consists of 35,000 or so clones, more than 70% of them appearing once. The sequencing here drew on PBMCs, taken around atezolizumab (anti-PD-L1) treatment. The receptors were gathered from a man aged 60 to 69 with urothelial cancer.

The chain recombines TRBV29-1 with TRBJ1-4; no clear D gene. Germline loops: CDR1 SQVTM, CDR2 ANQGSEA. The CDR3 loop spans 14 amino acids. V was clipped by 4 bases and J by 0 bases, with 9 bases between them. DNA for the CDR3: TGCAGCGTTGTGTGGCAGTCAACTAATGAAAAACTGTTTTTT. Amino acids: CSVVWQSTNEKLFF.

This clone appeared once. The J gene is TRBJ1-2, the V gene TRBV2; a weak D match, TRBD1 (6 bases). Trimming left V 6 bases short and J 3 bases short, with 8 bases between. This CDR3 has 12 amino acids. Germline V gene lookup returns CDR1 SNHLY and CDR2 FYNNEI. The CDR3, as DNA: TGTGCCAGCAGGGGGGCGCACTATGGCTACACCTTC. It translates to CASRGAHYGYTF. Full variable domain (remainder filled in from reference TRBV2 and TRBJ1-2): EPEVTQTPSHQVTQMGQEVILRCVPISNHLYFYWYRQILGQKVEFLVSFYNNEISEKSEIFDDQFSVERPDGSNFTLKIRSTKLEDSAMYFCASRGAHYGYTFGSGTRLTVV.

The chain is built from TRBV5-4 and TRBJ2-3, with D tentatively TRBD1 (6 bases). V gave up 4 bases and J gave up 0 bases, with 9 bases separating them. The CDR3 is made up of 14 amino acids. Germline-derived CDR1 and CDR2 are SGHNT and YYREEE (reference sequence). CDR3 sequence (DNA): TGTGCCAGCAGCATAGACAGGAGCACAGATACGCAGTATTTT. This translates into CASSIDRSTDTQYF.

This chain connects TRBV6-6 to TRBJ1-1, with D hard to call. This CDR3 spans 12 amino acids. Trimming took 7 bases from V and 9 from J, leaving 15 bases between them. Germline V gives CDR1 MNHNY, CDR2 SVGAGI (reference sequence). CDR3 in DNA: TGTGCCAGCAAGGAGGGTGAAGAGAAAGCTTTCTTT. Translating it yields CASKEGEEKAFF.

The rearrangement joins TRBV18 to TRBJ2-7; TRBD1 aligns across 7 bases. The CDR3 loop spans 15 amino acids. CDR1 and CDR2 (germline): KGHSH, LQKENI. Trimming removed 6 bases from V and 3 bases from J; junction bases left unmatched: 11. CDR3 coding DNA: TGTGCCAGCTCCCGTGAGACAGGGATGATCTACGAGCAGTACTTC. Protein sequence: CASSRETGMIYEQYF.

The rearrangement uses TRBV10-1 and TRBJ2-7; tentative D call: TRBD1 (5 bases). The CDR3 covers 16 residues. Germline V gene data show CDR1 as WNHNN and CDR2 as SYGVQD (reference sequence). V dropped 3 bases and J dropped 1 base, with 16 bases sitting between them. CDR3 DNA: TGCGCCAGCAGTGACTCCCCGGCCAGGGCTTCCTACGAGCAGTACTTC. Translation gives CASSDSPARASYEQYF.

The V gene is TRBV6-1, the J gene TRBJ2-7; 7 bases are a match to TRBD1. The CDR3 is 16 amino acids. CDR1 and CDR2 (germline): MNHNS, SASEGT. Trimming removed 3 bases from V and 0 bases from J; junction bases left unmatched: 8. CDR3 sequence reads: CASSELGTAISYEQYF. As DNA, the CDR3 is TGTGCCAGCAGTGAGTTGGGGACAGCAATCTCCTACGAGCAGTACTTC.

The V call is TRBV10-3, the J call TRBJ2-2; 7 positions agree with TRBD2. The CDR3 loop spans 14 amino acids. The V and J ends lost 8 bases and 0 bases, in that order; junction bases with no gene match: 3. Germline V gene data show CDR1 as ENHRY and CDR2 as SYGVKD. The DNA of the CDR3 is TGTGCCATCGGGGGGGGGTCGAACACCGGGGAGCTGTTTTTT. As protein: CAIGGGSNTGELFF.

The genes are TRBV5-5 and TRBJ2-3; 7 nucleotides match TRBD1. Per germline, CDR1 SGHKS and CDR2 YYEKEE (reference sequence). V shed 3 bases and J 1 base; nucleotides not matched to a gene: 8. The CDR3 extends over 16 amino acids. The CDR3 loop reads CASSSGRGIGTDTQYF. The CDR3 coding sequence is TGTGCCAGCAGCTCGGGCAGGGGGATAGGCACAGATACGCAGTATTTT.

V and J are TRBV27 and TRBJ2-2, with D tentatively TRBD2 (5 bases). V shed 1 base and J shed 9 bases, with 15 bases lying between them. The CDR3 runs 15 residues. From germline, CDR1 is MNHEY and CDR2 SMNVEV (reference sequence). The CDR3 nucleotides are TGTGCCAGCAGTTTATTAGGTAGTGGGAGCCGGGAGCTGTTTTTT. Translation: CASSLLGSGSRELFF.

The J gene is TRBJ1-1, the V gene TRBV18; D is possibly TRBD1 (5 bases). Per the germline V gene, CDR1 is KGHSH and CDR2 is LQKENI. This CDR3 is 15 amino acids long. Between the trimmed V and J ends, which lost 5 bases and 1 base, there was a span of 14 bases. CDR3 region: CASSSGRGKNTEAFF. The CDR3 DNA sequence: TGTGCCAGCTCATCGGGGAGGGGTAAGAACACTGAAGCTTTCTTT.

The V call is TRBV13, the J call TRBJ2-7; tentatively, D is TRBD2 (6 bases). The CDR3 totals 16 residues. V lost 0 bases to trimming and J lost 5 bases, with 17 bases between them. CDR1 PRHDT and CDR2 FYEKMQ come from the germline V gene (reference sequence). CDR3 protein: CASSLGQKGSGDEQYF. CDR3 nucleotides: TGTGCCAGCAGCTTAGGCCAAAAGGGGTCGGGGGACGAGCAGTACTTC.

V and J are TRBV10-3 and TRBJ2-7; 9 nucleotides align to TRBD1. The germline V gene has CDR1 ENHRY and CDR2 SYGVKD. The CDR3 totals 14 residues. The V segment lost 2 bases and the J segment 7 bases; nucleotides outside the gene matches: 6. The CDR3 protein is CAISEGDRAREQYF. CDR3 nucleotide sequence: TGTGCCATCAGTGAGGGGGACAGGGCGCGGGAGCAGTACTTC.

J is TRBJ2-3 and V is TRBV29-1, with TRBD2 matching over 8 bases. Trimming at V came to 7 bases and at J to 5 bases, leaving 11 bases not matched to a gene. The CDR3 is 14 residues long. Germline values: CDR1 SQVTM, CDR2 ANQGSEA. CDR3 loop: CSATTGTRGDTQYF. CDR3 DNA sequence: TGCAGCGCCACGACCGGGACTAGAGGAGATACGCAGTATTTT.

The chain couples TRBV6-5 to TRBJ1-5; TRBD1 matches at 9 bases. The CDR3 extends over 14 amino acids. Germline CDR1 MNHEY, CDR2 SVGAGI. V lost 3 bases, J lost 11 bases, and 8 bases stayed unmatched. The DNA of the CDR3 is TGTGCCAGCAGTTATGGACAGGGGAGTGTTGCCCAGCATTTT. Residues: CASSYGQGSVAQHF.

The rearrangement links TRBV6-5 to TRBJ1-5; D unclear. V was trimmed by 5 bases and J by 0 bases, leaving 11 bases between them. The CDR3 covers 15 residues. CDR1 and CDR2 (germline): MNHEY, SVGAGI. DNA for the CDR3: TGTGCCAGCAGTCCATGGTTAGATAGCAATCAGCCCCAGCATTTT. Amino acids: CASSPWLDSNQPQHF.

The chain joins TRBV6-5 to TRBJ2-3; tentatively, D is TRBD2 (6 bases). The CDR3 loop spans 15 amino acids. Germline V lookup: CDR1 MNHEY, CDR2 SVGAGI. Trimming removed 5 bases from V and 1 base from J, with 13 bases in between. For the CDR3, the DNA is TGTGCCAGCAGTCCTCGTGGAGGGGGCACAGATACGCAGTATTTT. It codes for CASSPRGGGTDTQYF.

The chain recombines TRBV5-1 with TRBJ2-1; the D gene is possibly TRBD2 (6 bases). Germline CDR1 reads SGHRS; CDR2 reads YFSETQ. The germline V and J ends were trimmed by 6 bases and 0 bases, with 13 bases remaining between them. CDR3 length: 15 residues. The CDR3 sequence: CASKAEGLSYNEQFF. CDR3 nucleotides: TGCGCCAGCAAAGCGGAGGGCCTCTCCTACAATGAGCAGTTCTTC. Supplemented by reference TRBV5-1 and TRBJ2-1, the full variable domain reads KAGVTQTPRYLIKTRGQQVTLSCSPISGHRSVSWYQQTPGQGLQFLFEYFSETQRNKGNFPGRFSGRQFSNSRSEMNVSTLELGDSALYLCASKAEGLSYNEQFFGPGTRLTVL.

The rearrangement links TRBV6-1 to TRBJ1-5; D call uncertain. Deletions cut 5 bases from V and 7 bases from J, with 12 bases between. CDR3 length: 13 amino acids. Germline CDR1 and CDR2: MNHNS and SASEGT. In DNA, the CDR3 is TGTGCCAGCAGTTCACCAGCGGGGCAGCCCCAGCATTTT. Protein: CASSSPAGQPQHF.

CDR3 amino acids: CASSLGGNSGNTIYF. The CDR3 DNA sequence: TGTGCCAGCAGTTTGGGGGGGAACTCTGGAAACACCATATATTTT. The genes are TRBV28 and TRBJ1-3; tentatively, D is TRBD1 (5 bases). Germline CDR1 and CDR2: MDHEN and SYDVKM. The CDR3 runs to 15 residues. With 3 bases removed from V and 0 bases from J, the gap between germline ends came to 9 bases.

The chain uses TRBV5-1 and TRBJ2-3; TRBD1 might be the D (5 bases). The V gene's germline CDR1 is SGHRS and CDR2 YFSETQ. This CDR3 is 15 amino acids long. Trimming left V 0 bases short and J 0 bases short, with 8 bases between. CDR3 sequence (DNA): TGCGCCAGCAGCTTGGAAAGACAGAGCACAGATACGCAGTATTTT. It codes for CASSLERQSTDTQYF.

The V and J genes are TRBV30 and TRBJ2-5, with 8 nucleotides matching TRBD2. V dropped 7 bases and J dropped 5; count of bases not matched to a gene: 12. The length of the CDR3 is 14 residues. Germline CDR1 and CDR2: GTSNPN and SVGIG (reference sequence). The CDR3: CASKRGGGLETQYF. In DNA form, the CDR3 reads TGTGCCTCGAAACGGGGCGGGGGGTTGGAGACCCAGTACTTC.

CDR3 nucleotides: TGTGCCAGCACTGCTAGAGGGAGTAACAATCAGCCCCAGCATTTT. This encodes CASTARGSNNQPQHF. The J gene is TRBJ1-5, the V gene TRBV6-1; unclear D gene. The CDR3 runs 15 residues. Deletions cut 7 bases from V and 3 bases from J, with 16 bases between. CDR1 and CDR2 from the germline V gene are MNHNS and SASEGT.

The J gene is TRBJ2-4, the V gene TRBV11-2; 7 bases are a match to TRBD1. Germline lookup yields CDR1 SGHAT and CDR2 FQNNGV. This CDR3 spans 17 amino acids. Trimming cost V 0 bases and J 2 bases; bases outside gene matches: 7. CDR3 protein: CASSLETGKITKNIQYF. As DNA, the CDR3 is TGTGCCAGCAGCTTAGAGACAGGGAAAATCACCAAAAACATTCAGTACTTC.

The chain links TRBV9 to TRBJ2-3; 10 bases map to TRBD2. Germline loops: CDR1 SGDLS, CDR2 YYNGEE. J gave up 1 base and V 4 bases, and 3 bases lay outside the gene matches. The CDR3 spans 15 residues. The CDR3 here is CASSKGTSGTDTQYF. The CDR3 DNA is TGTGCCAGCAGCAAGGGGACTAGCGGCACAGATACGCAGTATTTT.

The chain has TRBV9 and TRBJ2-2, with D tentatively TRBD2 (6 bases). This CDR3 is 15 amino acids long. V was trimmed by 4 bases and J by 4 bases, leaving 14 bases between them. Per germline, CDR1 SGDLS and CDR2 YYNGEE. For the CDR3, the DNA is TGTGCCAGCAGCCCCCGAGAGGGAGGCACCGGGGAGCTGTTTTTT. Its protein is CASSPREGGTGELFF.